Listed below are T cell receptor beta chains from one sample, sequenced in a study of human T cells and chemical hapten exposure. TCRdb re-called the RACE reads with MiXCR, one entry per CDR3 protein. The sample includes approximately 400,000 distinct CDR3 sequences, about 4.8% of them seen just once. Source: whole blood, taken in connection with sensitization to the hapten diphenylcyclopropenone (DPC). Receptors originate from a woman aged 50 to 60 with alopecia areata. Some clones in this sample may be carry-over from other donors' samples. CDR3s include the opening cysteine and the closing phenylalanine or tryptophan. A D gene is named only where the DNA matches it firmly.

V	J	D	CDR3
TRBV12-3/TRBV12-4	TRBJ2-3	TRBD1	CASSPQDRPSTDTQYF
TRBV20-1	TRBJ1-6	NA	CSARDPQATYNSPLHF
TRBV12-3/TRBV12-4	TRBJ2-1	TRBD2	CASSPHFAGLAIYEQFF
TRBV14	TRBJ1-1	NA	CASSQEVTEAFF
TRBV11-2	TRBJ1-3	NA	CASTGFGNTIYF
TRBV11-2	TRBJ1-5	NA	CASSSPTGGQHF
TRBV28	TRBJ1-6	TRBD1	CASSWGRGQSPLHF
TRBV13	TRBJ1-2	NA	CASSRASGTVDGYTF
TRBV6-5	TRBJ1-4	NA	CASRRAGLATNEKLFF
TRBV24-1	TRBJ2-3	TRBD1	CATRQGVTDTQYF
TRBV12-3/TRBV12-4	TRBJ1-1	NA	CASRPTAGNTEAFF
TRBV6-5	TRBJ2-7	NA	CASRTGTRPQQYF
TRBV15	TRBJ1-1	TRBD1	CATSNRQGDTEAFF
TRBV3-1	TRBJ2-5	NA	CASSHKETQYF
TRBV6-5	TRBJ2-7	TRBD1	CASRQQGDPYEQYF
TRBV7-9	TRBJ2-7	NA	CASSSTAYEQYF
TRBV6-6	TRBJ2-3	TRBD2	CASSYSLAGRTDTQYF
TRBV18	TRBJ2-1	NA	CASSPPWGFLGHEQFF
TRBV6-2/TRBV6-3	TRBJ2-1	NA	CASSSATGGQFF
TRBV29-1	TRBJ2-2	NA	CSVSSTGELFF
TRBV6-2/TRBV6-3	TRBJ2-2	NA	CASSSHLGQWDTGELFF
TRBV2	TRBJ1-4	NA	CASSGGLGASEKLFF
TRBV9	TRBJ2-7	NA	CASSVGPGSSYEQYF
TRBV3-1	TRBJ2-1	TRBD2	CASSPERASGREGPQFF
TRBV12-3/TRBV12-4	TRBJ1-5	NA	CASSLFGGNQPQHF
TRBV19	TRBJ1-4	NA	CASSIDLLQARSEKLFF
TRBV6-6	TRBJ1-1	NA	CASSSRTGTTEAFF
TRBV29-1	TRBJ2-1	NA	CSVEGGTYNEQFF
TRBV3-1	TRBJ1-1	TRBD1	CASRPGGRGTEAFF
TRBV27	TRBJ2-4	NA	CASYSRATGLALAKNIQYF
TRBV6-2/TRBV6-3	TRBJ2-1	NA	CASSYGGGRIHEQFF
TRBV4-3	TRBJ2-4	NA	CASSLDVLAKNIQYF
TRBV7-9	TRBJ2-7	TRBD1	CASSFVGGNEQYF
TRBV20-1	TRBJ2-5	TRBD1	CSAREIGTGDQETQYF
TRBV20-1	TRBJ2-5	TRBD2	CSAISGTQETQYF
TRBV27	TRBJ2-7	NA	CASSLRGGYEQYF
TRBV5-4	TRBJ2-7	NA	CASSLASEASYEQYF
TRBV20-1	TRBJ2-7	NA	CSARDPQVSSYEQYF
TRBV11-2	TRBJ2-1	TRBD2	CASTPSTRERGEQFF
TRBV27	TRBJ1-1	NA	CASSFKVMNTEAFF
TRBV29-1	TRBJ1-1	NA	CSVKPGLEAFF
TRBV3-1	TRBJ1-6	TRBD1	CASSLQTGTGLSPLHF
TRBV3-1	TRBJ2-5	TRBD2	CASSPTSGGTQETQYF